The 12 T cell receptor beta chains listed next were all sequenced from one sample in a study of CD8+ T cells in alopecia areata. cDNA serving as the sequencing template came from extracted, reverse transcribed RNA. Produced via immunoSEQ multiplex PCR; TCRdb's table is partial and in-frame only. The table has roughly 110,000 clones, roughly three fifths seen once; the top ten hold about 3.2%. Treatment denoted: oral pan-JAK inhibitor, 5-10 mg twice daily. The sequenced sample was CD4+ T cells sorted from blood, obtained at week 24, from a patient treated with tofacitinib. The receptors were sampled from a human donor with alopecia areata.

This chain joins TRBV5-1 and TRBJ2-2; D gene uncertain. Germline lookup yields CDR1 SGHRS and CDR2 YFSETQ. V lost 7 bases, J lost 0 bases, and 10 bases lay in between. The CDR3 length is 14 residues. The CDR3 nucleotides read TGCGCCAGCCGCGACTCAGCGAACACCGGGGAGCTGTTTTTT. It is translated as CASRDSANTGELFF.

The chain uses TRBV7-2 and TRBJ1-2, with TRBD1 identical over 10 bases. The ends lost 5 bases at V and 14 bases at J; junction bases unmatched: 14. The CDR3 length is 14 residues. CDR1 is SGHTA, CDR2 FQGNSA, per germline. This CDR3 reads CASSVPGQGLIRTF. CDR3 bases: TGTGCCAGCAGCGTACCGGGACAGGGGTTGATAAGGACCTTC.

Written as DNA, the CDR3 is TGCAGTGCTGGGGACTCCTACGAGCAGTACTTC. The encoded protein is CSAGDSYEQYF. V usage is TRBV20-1 and J usage is TRBJ2-7; no reliable D call. CDR1 is DFQATT and CDR2 is SNEGSKA in the germline V gene (reference sequence). V was trimmed by 5 bases and J by 0 bases, leaving 5 bases between them. CDR3 length: 11 amino acids.

The chain combines TRBV11-2 with TRBJ2-7, with 9 positions matching TRBD2. The CDR3 has 15 residues. J lost 5 bases, V lost 2 bases, and 7 bases had no gene match. CDR1 is SGHAT, CDR2 FQNNGV, per germline. The CDR3 nucleotides read TGTGCCAGCAGCTTAACAGCGGGGGGTAGGAACGAGCAGTACTTC. It codes for CASSLTAGGRNEQYF.

In DNA, the CDR3 is TGTGCCAGCAGGTGGGCACTAACTACGAACACTGAAGCTTTCTTT. The encoded protein is CASRWALTTNTEAFF. The chain couples TRBV2 to TRBJ1-1; D not certain. The CDR3 extends over 15 amino acids. CDR1 is SNHLY, CDR2 FYNNEI, per germline. The germline V and J ends were trimmed by 6 bases and 1 base, with 15 bases remaining between them.

This rearrangement joins TRBV28 to TRBJ2-7, with 9 bases identical to TRBD1. CDR1 is MDHEN and CDR2 is SYDVKM in the germline V gene. J lost 3 bases, V lost 5 bases, and 8 bases had no gene match. The CDR3 has 15 amino acids. This chain's CDR3 is CASSTTGGAFYEQYF. The CDR3 DNA is TGTGCCAGCAGTACCACAGGGGGCGCTTTCTACGAGCAGTACTTC.

The chain recombines TRBV5-4 with TRBJ2-7, with a tentative D call TRBD2 (6 bases). CDR1 SGHNT and CDR2 YYREEE come from the germline V gene (reference sequence). The CDR3 sequence is 14 residues long. With 1 base removed from V and 9 bases from J, the gap between germline ends came to 17 bases. In DNA form, the CDR3 reads TGTGCCAGCAGCTTGCCCGGGACTCCGTCCGGGCAGTACTTC. Its translation is CASSLPGTPSGQYF.

The chain is built from TRBV2 and TRBJ2-7; D is ambiguous. Germline loops: CDR1 SNHLY, CDR2 FYNNEI. Trimming took 4 bases from V and 1 from J, leaving 8 bases between them. This CDR3 is 13 amino acids long. CDR3 sequence: CASSVLGSYEQYF. CDR3 bases: TGTGCCAGCAGTGTACTGGGTTCCTACGAGCAGTACTTC.

This clone was seen a few times. The rearrangement uses TRBV29-1 and TRBJ1-1; D ambiguous. The germline V gene has CDR1 SQVTM and CDR2 ANQGSEA. The CDR3 spans 11 residues. Trimming removed 5 bases at V and 6 bases at J, with 10 bases between. The CDR3 region has the DNA TGCAGCGTTCTCGGGCCGGCTGAAGCTTTCTTT. It yields the protein CSVLGPAEAFF.

V usage is TRBV9 and J usage is TRBJ1-1, with 12 nucleotides matching TRBD1. The V and J ends lost 2 bases and 0 bases, in that order; junction bases with no gene match: 5. The CDR3 loop spans 17 amino acids. Per the germline V gene, CDR1 is SGDLS and CDR2 is YYNGEE. The chain's CDR3 is CASSVAGQGALNTEAFF. For the CDR3, the DNA is TGTGCCAGCAGCGTCGCGGGACAGGGGGCTTTGAACACTGAAGCTTTCTTT.

The chain combines TRBV5-4 with TRBJ2-3; 10 bases are shared with TRBD2. The CDR3 is 16 amino acids. Germline V gene lookup returns CDR1 SGHNT and CDR2 YYREEE (reference sequence). Unmatched junction bases numbered 7, after V lost 5 bases and J lost 1 base. The CDR3 DNA reads as TGTGCCAGCAGAGGCCTAACTAGCGGGGGCACAGATACGCAGTATTTT. Protein: CASRGLTSGGTDTQYF.

This clone has a single count. The genes are TRBV19 and TRBJ2-5; TRBD2 might be the D (5 bases). Per germline, CDR1 LNHDA and CDR2 SQIVND (reference sequence). This CDR3 contains 13 residues. Deletions cut 5 bases from V and 10 bases from J, with 17 bases between. CDR3 residues: CASSVGSTRDQYF. CDR3 DNA sequence: TGTGCCAGTAGTGTCGGCAGCACCCGGGACCAGTACTTC. Together with reference TRBV19 and TRBJ2-5, the CDR3 gives the full variable domain: DGGITQSPKYLFRKEGQNVTLSCEQNLNHDAMYWYRQDPGQGLRLIYYSQIVNDFQKGDIAEGYSVSREKKESFPLTVTSAQKNPTAFYLCASSVGSTRDQYFGPGTRLLVL.